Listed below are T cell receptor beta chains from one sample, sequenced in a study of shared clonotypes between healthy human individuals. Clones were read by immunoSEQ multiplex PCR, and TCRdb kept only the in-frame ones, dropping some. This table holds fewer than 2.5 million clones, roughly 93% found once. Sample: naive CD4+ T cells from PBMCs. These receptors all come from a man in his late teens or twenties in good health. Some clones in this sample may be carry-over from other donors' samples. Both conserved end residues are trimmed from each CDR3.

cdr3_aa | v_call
ASSPVPVLQAKNIQY | TRBV9
ASSLSSNQPQH | TRBV27
ASSDYTVTNEKLF | TRBV5-8
ASSHPGTGIYEQY | TRBV7-3
ASSQDLAGGKNIQY | TRBV4-1
ASSPGGVDYEQY | TRBV7-2
SVATAYEQY | TRBV29-1
ASSGGRGFVGYT | TRBV2
ASSLPAGYGYT | TRBV28
ASSLTLQETQY | TRBV7-2
ASSPPSGRDTGELF | TRBV18
ASSLTGGRETQY | TRBV27
ASSRGQGGELF | TRBV7-8
ASSSPAGPNEKLF | TRBV28
AWSVWGYGTGELF | TRBV30
ASSVLPGLEFAGELF | TRBV6-4
ASSLIAITDTQY | TRBV7-9
ASSSLGGSGHEQY | TRBV5-4
ASSLYGAGSSYEQY | TRBV7-9
GLSAQGRGNTIY | TRBV28
ASSQGGEVETQY | TRBV4-1
ASAATWTGRGGYEQY | TRBV28
ASSPLLAGGHNEQF | TRBV4-1
ASSLPSRYEQY | TRBV7-8
ASTLLSRGGPGPYGYT | TRBV28
ASSLTGRYGYT | TRBV7-2
ASSEPGLARNEQF | TRBV5-4
ASSFLGGEQY | TRBV28
ASSDDANSYGYT | TRBV6-4
ASRVGGEIETQY | TRBV2
ASSEQTGTYEQY | TRBV10-1
AATQGASYNEQF | TRBV10-3
ASSLTSGSINEQF | TRBV5-4
ASSQLLGSPQH | TRBV14
ASSLVPNSNQPQH | TRBV28
ASSEGTSGTYNEQF | TRBV9
ASRAGQQNTEAF | TRBV6-5
ASLKRELSNEQF | TRBV10-2
ASRDTSTDTQY | TRBV6-9
ASSLEWTSGTYEQY | TRBV27
ASNDGWREGGETQY | TRBV25-1
ASSLLTGANEQF | TRBV11-3
SAGRLAGSNTGELF | TRBV29-1
ATGARQNYGYT | TRBV6-6
ASSVEGSNQPQH | TRBV9
AISESTRETQY | TRBV10-3
ASSSRTDTQY | TRBV11-3
ASSSLESQETQY | TRBV9
ASSPDLTYEQY | TRBV6-5
ASSIQQGAGTQY | TRBV5-1
ASSLDRENTEAF | TRBV7-2
ASSAGQGQRGAQY | TRBV9
ASSLLGQYQETQY | TRBV7-3
ASRPGLAGGRIVYEQY | TRBV28
ASSIGLRNTEAF | TRBV19
ASLKDRRSYNEQF | TRBV27
ASTPGPGSSREQF | TRBV6-1
ASSLRSNTQY | TRBV5-6